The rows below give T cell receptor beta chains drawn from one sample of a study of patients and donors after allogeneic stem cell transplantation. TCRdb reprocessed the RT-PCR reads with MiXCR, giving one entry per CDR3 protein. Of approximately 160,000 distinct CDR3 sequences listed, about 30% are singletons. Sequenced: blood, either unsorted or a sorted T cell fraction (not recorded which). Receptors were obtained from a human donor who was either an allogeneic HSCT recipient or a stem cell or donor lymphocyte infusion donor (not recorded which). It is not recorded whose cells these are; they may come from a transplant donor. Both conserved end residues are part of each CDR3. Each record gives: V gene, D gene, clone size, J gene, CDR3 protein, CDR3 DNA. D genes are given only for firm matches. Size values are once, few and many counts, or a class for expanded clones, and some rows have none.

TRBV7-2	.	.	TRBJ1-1	CASTIHPAANTEAFF	TGTGCCAGCACAATCCATCCAGCGGCGAACACTGAAGCTTTCTTT
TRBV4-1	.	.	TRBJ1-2	CASGGRDYTF	TGCGCCAGTGGTGGGAGGGACTACACCTTC
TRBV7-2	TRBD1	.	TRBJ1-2	CASSLVRTGEDGYTF	TGTGCCAGCAGCTTAGTTCGGACAGGGGAGGATGGCTACACCTTC
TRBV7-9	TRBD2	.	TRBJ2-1	CASSLAGLAANNEQFF	TGTGCCAGCAGCTTAGCGGGACTAGCGGCAAACAATGAGCAGTTCTTC
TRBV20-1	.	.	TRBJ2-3	CSVQGFGGETDTQYF	TGCAGCGTCCAGGGTTTTGGCGGAGAGACAGATACGCAGTATTTT
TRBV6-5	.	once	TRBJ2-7	CASSRSPQGYEQYF	TGTGCCAGCAGTCGATCGCCACAGGGCTACGAGCAGTACTTC
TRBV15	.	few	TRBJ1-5	CATSSYAAGSNQPQHF	TGTGCCACCAGCTCTTACGCGGCAGGGAGTAATCAGCCCCAGCATTTT
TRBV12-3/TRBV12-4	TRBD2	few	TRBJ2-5	CASSGTSGTWETQYF	TGTGCCAGCAGTGGGACTAGCGGGACATGGGAGACCCAGTACTTC
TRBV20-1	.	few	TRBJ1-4	CSARDPTATNEKLFF	TGCAGTGCTAGAGACCCGACAGCAACTAATGAAAAACTGTTTTTT
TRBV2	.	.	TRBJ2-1	CASSEEGDYNEQFF	TGTGCCAGCAGTGAGGAGGGAGACTACAATGAGCAGTTCTTC
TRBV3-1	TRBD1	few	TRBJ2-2	CASSQYAGQASTGELFF	TGTGCCAGCAGCCAATATGCGGGACAGGCGAGCACCGGGGAGCTGTTTTTT
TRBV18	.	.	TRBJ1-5	CASSEGRGVNQPQHF	TGTGCCAGCTCAGAAGGCAGGGGAGTCAATCAGCCCCAGCATTTT
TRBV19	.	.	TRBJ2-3	CASSPGPADTQYF	TGTGCCAGTAGTCCGGGACCGGCGGATACGCAGTATTTT
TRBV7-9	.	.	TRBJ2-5	CASSLKPRETQYF	TGTGCCAGCAGCTTAAAACCTCGCGAGACCCAGTACTTC
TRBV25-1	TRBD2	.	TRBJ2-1	CASSEGLLAGEKNEQFF	TGTGCCAGCAGTGAGGGGCTACTAGCGGGAGAGAAAAATGAGCAGTTCTTC
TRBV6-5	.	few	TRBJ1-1	CASSYVGGTEAFF	TGTGCCAGCAGTTACGTGGGGGGCACTGAAGCTTTCTTT
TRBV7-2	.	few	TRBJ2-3	CASSSRVDTQYF	TGTGCCAGCAGTTCACGTGTAGATACGCAGTATTTT
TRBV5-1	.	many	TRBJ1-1	CASSLVREKNTEAFF	TGCGCCAGCAGCTTGGTTAGGGAAAAGAACACTGAAGCTTTCTTT
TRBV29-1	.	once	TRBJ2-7	CSVENDRGLGYEQYF	TGCAGCGTGGAAAACGACAGGGGACTAGGCTACGAGCAGTACTTC
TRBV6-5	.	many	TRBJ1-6	CASSEGGHSPLHF	TGTGCCAGCAGCGAGGGAGGGCATTCACCCCTCCACTTT
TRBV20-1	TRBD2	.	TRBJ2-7	CSARGASGGSYEQYF	TGCAGTGCTAGAGGCGCTAGCGGGGGGTCCTACGAGCAGTACTTC
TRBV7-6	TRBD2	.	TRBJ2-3	CASSLLGSSGRASDTQYF	TGTGCCAGCAGCTTACTGGGTTCTAGCGGGAGGGCATCAGATACGCAGTATTTT
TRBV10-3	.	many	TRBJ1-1	CAIRGNRDTEAFF	TGTGCCATCAGGGGTAACAGGGACACTGAAGCTTTCTTT
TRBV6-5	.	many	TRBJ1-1	CASSYSTGVTEAFF	TGTGCCAGCAGTTACTCGACAGGAGTCACTGAAGCTTTCTTT
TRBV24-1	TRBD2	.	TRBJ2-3	CATSIAGVPDTQYF	TGTGCCACCAGCATAGCGGGAGTGCCAGATACGCAGTATTTT
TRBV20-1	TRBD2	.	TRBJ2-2	CSATSGSGTGELFF	TGCAGTGCTACTAGCGGGAGTGGTACCGGGGAGCTGTTTTTT
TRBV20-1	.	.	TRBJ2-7	CSAGGGQAYEQYF	TGCAGTGCTGGTGGCGGGCAGGCCTACGAGCAGTACTTC
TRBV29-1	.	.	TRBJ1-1	CSVWSGRNTEAFF	TGCAGCGTTTGGAGCGGACGAAACACTGAAGCTTTCTTT
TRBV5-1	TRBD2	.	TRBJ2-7	CASGGGYEQYF	TGCGCCAGCGGCGGGGGTTACGAGCAGTACTTC
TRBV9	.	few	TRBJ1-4	CASSVEGWNNEKLFF	TGTGCCAGCAGCGTAGAAGGATGGAATAATGAAAAACTGTTTTTT
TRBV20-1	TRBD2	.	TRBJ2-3	CSARDPGLAGGSTDTQYF	TGCAGTGCTAGAGATCCCGGACTAGCGGGAGGTAGCACAGATACGCAGTATTTT
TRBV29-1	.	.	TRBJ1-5	CSVEGGANQPQHF	TGCAGCGTTGAAGGGGGGGCGAACCAGCCCCAGCATTTT
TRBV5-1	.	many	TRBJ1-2	CASSLAGGGYTF	TGCGCCAGCAGCTTGGCCGGAGGTGGCTACACCTTC
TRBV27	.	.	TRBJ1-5	CASSLSWFNQPQHF	TGTGCCAGCAGTTTAAGCTGGTTCAATCAGCCCCAGCATTTT
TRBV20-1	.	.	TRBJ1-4	CSASAILLGEKLFF	TGCAGTGCTAGCGCGATTTTATTGGGTGAAAAACTGTTTTTT
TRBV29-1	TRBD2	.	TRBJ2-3	CSVGAGPWTSGVTDTQYF	TGCAGCGTTGGGGCGGGACCCTGGACTAGCGGGGTCACAGATACGCAGTATTTT
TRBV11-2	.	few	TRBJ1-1	CASSQIGAGVEAFF	TGTGCCAGCAGCCAGATAGGGGCTGGGGTTGAAGCTTTCTTT
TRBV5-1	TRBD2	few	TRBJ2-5	CASSLAHAGGPETQYF	TGCGCCAGCAGCTTGGCTCACGCGGGAGGGCCAGAGACCCAGTACTTC
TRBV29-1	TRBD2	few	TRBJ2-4	CSVEVLAGPKNIQYF	TGCAGCGTTGAAGTACTAGCGGGCCCAAAAAACATTCAGTACTTC
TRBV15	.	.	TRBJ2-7	CATSRDWNEQYF	TGTGCCACCAGCAGAGATTGGAACGAGCAGTACTTC
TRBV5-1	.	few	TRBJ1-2	CASSLEASNYGYTF	TGCGCCAGCAGCTTGGAGGCGTCTAACTATGGCTACACCTTC
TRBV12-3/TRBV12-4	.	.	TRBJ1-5	CASSSEEGGPQHF	TGTGCCAGCAGTTCCGAGGAGGGAGGTCCCCAGCATTTT
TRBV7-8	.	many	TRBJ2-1	CASSFRNWGDNEQFF	TGTGCCAGCAGCTTTCGGAATTGGGGGGACAATGAGCAGTTCTTC
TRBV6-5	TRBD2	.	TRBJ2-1	CASSYLGLAGGDDEQFF	TGTGCCAGCAGTTACTTGGGACTAGCGGGAGGGGACGATGAGCAGTTCTTC
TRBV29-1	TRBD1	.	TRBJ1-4	CSVTGQWSEKLFF	TGCAGCGTCACGGGACAGTGGAGTGAAAAACTGTTTTTT
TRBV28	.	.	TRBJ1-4	CASSWAGSSEKLFF	TGTGCCAGCAGTTGGGCCGGATCATCTGAAAAACTGTTTTTT